The rows below give T cell receptor beta chains drawn from one sample of a study of cytomegalovirus exposure and HLA in healthy donors. Data came from immunoSEQ multiplex PCR; TCRdb stores just in-frame clones and leaves some out. The profile covers 150,000 to 200,000 clones, with around 96% appearing a single time and about 0.89% taken by the ten largest. Input material: PBMCs. These receptors were collected from a woman younger than 30 in good health and CMV-seronegative. Both conserved end residues are part of each CDR3. A D gene is named only where the DNA matches it firmly. Clone size, where shown, is once, few, many, or a class for clones that have expanded.

v_call	j_call	cdr3_length	d_call	clone_size	cdr3_nt	cdr3_aa
TRBV11-2	TRBJ2-5	11	NA	NA	TGTGCCAGCAGCAAGCGAGAGACCCAGTACTTC	CASSKRETQYF
TRBV18	TRBJ2-5	13	NA	NA	TGTGCCAGCTCACCACTAGCTACCGAGACCCAGTACTTC	CASSPLATETQYF
TRBV5-6	TRBJ2-1	15	NA	NA	TGTGCCAGCAGCTCGCGGCAGGGGAGTTACAATGAGCAGTTCTTC	CASSSRQGSYNEQFF
TRBV4-3	TRBJ2-2	17	TRBD2	NA	TGCGCCAGCGCAAGGACTAGCGGGGGCCTGATCACCGGGGAGCTGTTTTTT	CASARTSGGLITGELFF
TRBV7-8	TRBJ2-7	14	TRBD2	few	TGTGCCAGCAGCACGACTAGCGGGACCGCGGAGCAGTACTTC	CASSTTSGTAEQYF
TRBV2	TRBJ2-3	16	TRBD1	NA	TGTGCCAGCAGTGAAGGGACAGGGTTTAGCACAGATACGCAGTATTTT	CASSEGTGFSTDTQYF
TRBV13	TRBJ1-2	17	NA	NA	TGTGCCAGCAGCTTAGGTGTTCGACAGCTGCTTATCTATGGCTACACCTTC	CASSLGVRQLLIYGYTF
TRBV6-5	TRBJ2-1	13	NA	NA	TGTGCCAGCAGTTACTCTCCGAGGGCCCCCCAGTTCTTC	CASSYSPRAPQFF
TRBV6-5	TRBJ1-4	14	NA	NA	TGTGCCAGCAGCCGGCGGGGGCCGGATGAAAAACTGTTTTTT	CASSRRGPDEKLFF
TRBV19	TRBJ2-1	12	NA	NA	TGTGCCAGTAGTATAGCGGGGGATGAGCAGTTCTTC	CASSIAGDEQFF
TRBV6-6	TRBJ2-7	13	NA	NA	TGTGCCAGCAGCGAACACACGTACTACGAGCAGTACTTC	CASSEHTYYEQYF
TRBV6-5	TRBJ1-5	15	TRBD1	NA	TGTGCCAGCAGTCGGGACAGGTATAGCAATCAGCCCCAGCATTTT	CASSRDRYSNQPQHF
TRBV6-1	TRBJ2-1	18	TRBD2	once	TGTGCCAGCAGTGAAGCGTGGATGGGACGGGGGGGGCACAATGAGCAGTTCTTC	CASSEAWMGRGGHNEQFF
TRBV6-5	TRBJ2-1	15	NA	NA	TGTGCCAGCAGTTACTCTCGTAACGCGGGCAATGAGCAGTTCTTC	CASSYSRNAGNEQFF
TRBV19	TRBJ1-6	14	NA	once	TGTGCCAGTAGTATCGGGGAAACATATTCACCCCTCCACTTT	CASSIGETYSPLHF
TRBV27	TRBJ2-5	16	TRBD1	NA	TGTGCCAGCAGTCCAAGACCGGGACAGGGGAGGGAGACCCAGTACTTC	CASSPRPGQGRETQYF
TRBV7-3	TRBJ1-1	17	TRBD1	NA	TGTGCCAGCAGCATCATGCCCCCGGGACAGGGTTATACTGAAGCTTTCTTT	CASSIMPPGQGYTEAFF
TRBV15	TRBJ2-5	14	NA	NA	TGTGCCACCAGCAGAGATCAGGGGGGAGAGACCCAGTACTTC	CATSRDQGGETQYF
TRBV4-3	TRBJ2-2	14	TRBD1	NA	TGCGCCAGCAGCCATACAGGGGAAACCGGGGAGCTGTTTTTT	CASSHTGETGELFF
TRBV30	TRBJ1-2	14	NA	once	TGTGCCTGGAGGGGGAATGGAGGACCGTATGGCTACACCTTC	CAWRGNGGPYGYTF
TRBV5-1	TRBJ1-6	16	TRBD1	once	TGCGCCAGCAGCACCCGACCCGGGACAGGGGATTCACCCCTCCACTTT	CASSTRPGTGDSPLHF
TRBV6-5	TRBJ1-6	16	NA	NA	TGTGCCAGCAGTTACGAGATGGGGCCGTCTAATTCACCCCTCCACTTT	CASSYEMGPSNSPLHF
TRBV27	TRBJ1-2	13	TRBD1	NA	TGTGCCAGCAGTTTAATAGGGGGCGGGGGCTACACCTTC	CASSLIGGGGYTF
TRBV27	TRBJ1-2	14	NA	NA	TGTGCCAGCAGTTTCCCGGGATTTAACTATGGCTACACCTTC	CASSFPGFNYGYTF
TRBV5-4	TRBJ1-2	15	NA	NA	TGTGCCAGCAGCCTTGAGACAGGCCCCACTTATGGCTACACCTTC	CASSLETGPTYGYTF
TRBV5-6	TRBJ1-1	12	NA	NA	TGTGCCAGCAGGTCGTCGAACACTGAAGCTTTCTTT	CASRSSNTEAFF
TRBV19	TRBJ2-2	14	NA	NA	TGTGCCAGTAGTATCGAGGGCAACACCGGGGAGCTGTTTTTT	CASSIEGNTGELFF
TRBV5-4	TRBJ2-7	11	NA	NA	TGTGCCAGCAGCTCCGTCTACGAGCAGTACTTC	CASSSVYEQYF
TRBV4-2	TRBJ2-3	15	TRBD2	NA	TGTGCCAGCAGCCAAGGGACTAGCGGATCAGATACGCAGTATTTT	CASSQGTSGSDTQYF
TRBV7-2	TRBJ2-2	14	NA	NA	TGTGCCAGCAGCCCCGGACAGAACACCGGGGAGCTGTTTTTT	CASSPGQNTGELFF
TRBV29-1	TRBJ2-1	11	NA	NA	TGCAGCGTTTTCGACAGGCAAGGGCAGTTCTTC	CSVFDRQGQFF
TRBV5-6	TRBJ2-5	16	TRBD1	NA	TGTGCCAGCAGCTTGGGAACAGGGGGCTCTCCCGGCGACCAGTACTTC	CASSLGTGGSPGDQYF
TRBV19	TRBJ2-3	14	NA	once	TGTGCCAGTAGTAGGTTCACTAGCACAGATACGCAGTATTTT	CASSRFTSTDTQYF
TRBV18	TRBJ1-1	15	NA	NA	TGTGCCAGCTCTCGTTCGGTTGTCGTGAACACTGAAGCTTTCTTT	CASSRSVVVNTEAFF
TRBV11-3	TRBJ2-2	16	TRBD2	once	TGTGCCAGCAGCTCGAGCGGGGGGGGACGTACCGGGGAGCTGTTTTTT	CASSSSGGGRTGELFF
TRBV29-1	TRBJ1-1	12	NA	NA	TGCAGCGGGGGCCTAACGCCAACTGAAGCTTTCTTT	CSGGLTPTEAFF
TRBV5-6	TRBJ1-6	15	NA	NA	TGTGCCAGCAGCAGGGCGACAGGTTATAATTCACCCCTCCACTTT	CASSRATGYNSPLHF
TRBV4-1	TRBJ1-5	13	NA	NA	TGCGCCAGCAGCCAAGATCTGTCTCGTCCCCAGCATTTT	CASSQDLSRPQHF
TRBV6-1	TRBJ1-1	14	TRBD1	NA	TGTGCCAGCAGGGGGGGACAGACGAACACTGAAGCTTTCTTT	CASRGGQTNTEAFF
TRBV14	TRBJ1-1	13	NA	NA	TGTGCCAGCAGCCAAGTCCGTAACACTGAAGCTTTCTTT	CASSQVRNTEAFF
TRBV9	TRBJ2-5	15	NA	NA	TGTGCCAGCAGCGTAGAACTAAGTGGGAGGGAGACCCAGTACTTC	CASSVELSGRETQYF
TRBV18	TRBJ1-1	14	NA	NA	TGTGCCAGCTCACCTGGACAGACGAACACTGAAGCTTTCTTT	CASSPGQTNTEAFF
TRBV19	TRBJ1-1	13	TRBD1	NA	TGTGCCACCGAGACAGGGGGCAGGACTGAAGCTTTCTTT	CATETGGRTEAFF
TRBV5-1	TRBJ2-5	15	NA	NA	TGCGCCAGCAGCTTGTTAGGGGGACGTCAAGAGACCCAGTACTTC	CASSLLGGRQETQYF
TRBV27	TRBJ1-5	14	NA	NA	TGTGCCAGCAGCCGTGACAGCTTCGGTCAGCCCCAGCATTTT	CASSRDSFGQPQHF
TRBV6-1	TRBJ1-2	13	TRBD1	NA	TGTGCCAGCCGCCAGGGGGATCCCTATGGCTACACCTTC	CASRQGDPYGYTF
TRBV29-1	TRBJ1-3	12	NA	NA	TGCAGCGTTAGTAGCGGGGGAAACACCATATATTTT	CSVSSGGNTIYF
TRBV9	TRBJ2-1	15	NA	once	TGTGCCAGCAGCGTAGGAGGGAACACTCACAATGAGCAGTTCTTC	CASSVGGNTHNEQFF
TRBV5-1	TRBJ2-3	15	NA	NA	TGCGCCAGCAGCTCCCGGGACTCAGACACAGATACGCAGTATTTT	CASSSRDSDTDTQYF
TRBV6-5	TRBJ2-7	15	TRBD1	NA	TGTGCCAGCAGCTCCGGGACAGGTAGCTCCTACGAGCAGTACTTC	CASSSGTGSSYEQYF